This T cell receptor beta chain was recorded in a study of shared clonotypes between healthy human individuals. Study-wide points: With a handful of donors compared, 4% to 5% of naive CD4 clonotypes were shared.

Subsets obtained from CD4+ cells comprised CD45RA+ naive and CD45RA-negative memory cells. As regards this clone: Antigen unknown.

The genomic DNA of each subset was split evenly across several immunoSEQ plates. Replicate PCRs run on sorted subsets employed approximately 0.2 ug DNA, approximately 30,000 T cell genomes. Repertoires were generated with immunoSEQ multiplex PCR, while TCRdb's copy carries only in-frame clones and drops some. The sample holds roughly 2.4 million clones; approximately 94% are singletons and the top ten take 0.1% to 0.15%. The CDR3 has 15 residues. The V end was cut by 0 bases, the J end by 5 bases, with 14 bases between. The germline V gene has CDR1 ENHRY and CDR2 SYGVKD. The chain combines TRBV10-3 with TRBJ2-7, with TRBD2 as a possible D gene (6 bases). The sample consisted of naive CD4+ T cells sorted from blood. Sample subset: CD45RA+ positively selected. The sequence derives from a young man in good health. CDR3 loop: CAISESGSQANEQYF. Written as DNA, the CDR3 is TGTGCCATCAGTGAGTCCGGGAGCCAGGCAAACGAGCAGTACTTC.